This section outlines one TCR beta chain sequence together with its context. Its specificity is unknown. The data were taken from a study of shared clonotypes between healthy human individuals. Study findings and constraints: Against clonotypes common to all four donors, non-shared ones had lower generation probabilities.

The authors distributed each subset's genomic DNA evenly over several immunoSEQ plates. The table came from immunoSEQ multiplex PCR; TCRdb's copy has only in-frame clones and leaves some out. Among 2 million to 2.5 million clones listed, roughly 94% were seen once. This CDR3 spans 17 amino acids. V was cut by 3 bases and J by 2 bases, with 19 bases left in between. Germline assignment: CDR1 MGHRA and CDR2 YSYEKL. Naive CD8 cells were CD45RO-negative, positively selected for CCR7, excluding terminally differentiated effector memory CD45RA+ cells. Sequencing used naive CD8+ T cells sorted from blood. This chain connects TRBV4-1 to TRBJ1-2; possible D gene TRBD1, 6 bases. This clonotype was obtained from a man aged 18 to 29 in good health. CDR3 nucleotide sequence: TGCGCCAGCAGCCAGTTCGACCGAACAGGGTTGAACTATGGCTACACCTTC. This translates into CASSQFDRTGLNYGYTF.